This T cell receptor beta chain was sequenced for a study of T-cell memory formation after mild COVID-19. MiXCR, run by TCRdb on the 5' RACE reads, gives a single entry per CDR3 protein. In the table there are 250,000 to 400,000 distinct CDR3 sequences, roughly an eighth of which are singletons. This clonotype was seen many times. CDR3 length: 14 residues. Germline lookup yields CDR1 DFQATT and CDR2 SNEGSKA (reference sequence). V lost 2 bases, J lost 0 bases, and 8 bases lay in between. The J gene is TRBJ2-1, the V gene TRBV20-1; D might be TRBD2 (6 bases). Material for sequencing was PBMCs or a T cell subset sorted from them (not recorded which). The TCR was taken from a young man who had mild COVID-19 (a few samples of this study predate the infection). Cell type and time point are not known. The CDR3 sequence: CSARTGSSYNEQFF. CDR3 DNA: TGCAGTGCTAGAACCGGGAGCTCCTACAATGAGCAGTTCTTC.